This TCR beta chain was obtained from a study of identical twins. Broader study findings: With monozygotic twins, out-of-frame TCR alpha sharing exceeded what models estimated.

This clonotype appeared a few times. Antigen: not known. V lost 6 bases to trimming and J lost 7 bases, with 21 bases between them. The CDR3 has 14 amino acids. The V gene's germline CDR1 is DFQATT and CDR2 SNEGSKA (reference sequence). TCRdb re-analysed the 5' RACE reads in MiXCR, keeping a single row per CDR3 protein. The top ten clones hold 3% to 4.5% of a sample with hundreds of thousands of distinct CDR3 sequences, 5.5% to 7% of them seen once. The same data also went into a second study, on yellow fever vaccine responses in identical twins.

The TCR was taken from a woman aged 18-29 years in good health. The chain links TRBV20-1 to TRBJ2-5, with a tentative D call TRBD2 (7 bases). Specimen: memory (CD45RO+) T cells sorted from blood. CDR3 sequence (DNA): TGCAGTGCCGCACAGGTGGCTAGGGGGGGGACCCAGTACTTC. It yields the protein CSAAQVARGGTQYF.